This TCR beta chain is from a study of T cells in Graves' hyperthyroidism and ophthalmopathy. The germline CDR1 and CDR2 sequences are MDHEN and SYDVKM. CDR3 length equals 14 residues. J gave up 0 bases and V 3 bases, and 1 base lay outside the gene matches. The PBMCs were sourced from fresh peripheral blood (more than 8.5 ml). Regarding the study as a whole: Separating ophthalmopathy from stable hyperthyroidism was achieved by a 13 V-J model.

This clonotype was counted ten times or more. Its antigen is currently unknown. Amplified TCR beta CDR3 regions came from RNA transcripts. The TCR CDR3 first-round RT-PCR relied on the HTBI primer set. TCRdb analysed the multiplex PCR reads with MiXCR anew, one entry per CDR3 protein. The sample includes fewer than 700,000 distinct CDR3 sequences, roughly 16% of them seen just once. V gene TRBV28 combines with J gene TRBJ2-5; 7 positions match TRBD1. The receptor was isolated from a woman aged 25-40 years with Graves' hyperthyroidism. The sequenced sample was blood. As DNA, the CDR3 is TGTGCCAGCAGTTTCGGACAGGACCAAGAGACCCAGTACTTC. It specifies CASSFGQDQETQYF.